This TCR beta chain stems from a study of cytomegalovirus exposure and HLA in healthy donors (dated by TCRdb to 2016 to 2017). For the study in its entirety: In an earlier analysis of 587 of the donors, 250 to 350 Gb of sequence data and 117 million unique TCR beta sequences from about 190 million T cells were reported. High-throughput TCR immunosequencing, statistical association of individual TCRs with disease status, and machine learning were combined to predict cytomegalovirus infection status. Across roughly 420 genotyped donors of the cohort, an average of roughly 200,000 unique TCR beta nucleotide sequences per donor were sequenced, and roughly 20% of those sequences were non-productive. A later analysis re-analyzed previously published TCR beta repertoires from hundreds of donors and added high-resolution HLA genotyping to study TCR occurrence patterns. An earlier analysis of around 580 of the donors used high-throughput TCR beta sequencing to judge whether each TCR beta V gene segment behaved as functional or pseudogenic. The study aimed to test whether cataloging public T cell receptors could reveal signatures of past pathogen exposure. Rather than drawing on any new phenotypic data, the later analysis identified candidate immune exposures from TCR beta sequences and the way those sequences occurred across donors. All discovery cohort repertoires had been generated using a single sequencing platform. Besides the first cohort of 666 subjects, a separate validation cohort made up of 95 to 150 different subjects was used. About 310 gigabases of sequencing data and approximately 84 million unique TCR sequences were included in an early release covering 550 to 800 HLA-typed donors. Among the roughly 400 genotyped donors, under 90% belonged to the genetic ancestry cluster associated with self-reported Caucasian donors. Using immunosequencing, the study profiled T cell repertoires from fewer than 850 subjects and related those repertoires to cytomegalovirus serostatus. Genome-wide SNP genotypes for about 65% of the 666 donors were used in a later genetic analysis, which treated that subset as a discovery cohort. Typing coverage differed by locus: A, B, C, DRB1 and DQB1 were typed in roughly 620-630 donors, DQA1 in approximately 520, DPA1 in some 570, and DPB1 in just under 490. Donor age, sex, ethnicity and CMV serostatus were collected together with the repertoire data. Both class I and class II loci were covered by HLA typing, at four-digit resolution. Because of strong linkage in the cohort, roughly five DR-DQ haplotypes were treated as single units for association and clustering.

In total, approximately 610 healthy bone marrow donors made up the cohort. At the time of sampling, every cohort member was nominally healthy, though immune exposures that went unrecorded were likely present. The donor tested CMV seropositive and was one of the 289 seropositive cohort members. Every donor gave a peripheral blood sample, and the peripheral blood mononuclear cells from that sample were used for TCR beta sequencing. The Qiagen DNeasy Blood Extraction Kit was used to extract genomic DNA from the blood cell samples. About this clone: Its cognate antigen has yet to be identified. The sample holds no much larger clone one base away, and base qualities are not on file.

Study-wide findings and limitations: Assigning TCR associations to individual alleles was difficult when HLA alleles, especially DR and DQ, strongly co-occurred. In the study, approximately 150 TCR beta chains were listed as associated with cytomegalovirus. According to a later analysis, parvovirus B19, influenza, CMV and Epstein-Barr virus appeared linked to several top co-occurrence clusters. Across donors, most TCR sequences were observed very rarely, whereas some public TCRs were present in many individuals. In a later genetic analysis, fewer N-insertions in productive TCRs were reported among donors in an Asian-associated ancestry cluster than the roughly 640-donor mean. According to a later analysis, TCR association rates differed among HLA loci, with DRB1 alleles showing the most associated TCRs and HLA-C alleles showing the fewest. In a later analysis, 15,000 to 20,000 TCR beta sequences were associated with specific HLA alleles at a false discovery rate of 0.05. V-gene and J-gene trimming of TCR beta chains was associated with a missense DCLRE1C variant in a later genetic analysis, and the association was replicated in an independent cohort. Compared with equally common non-associated chains, HLA-associated TCR beta chains in a later analysis were more clonally expanded and had lower generation probabilities. Because counts were too low, under 20 rarely observed V segments, including chromosome 9 orphons, were left out of the earlier analysis of about 500 of the donors. Only TCR beta chains were sequenced in this cohort, and the absence of alpha or paired-chain data limited detectable features. The classifier was reported to diagnose cytomegalovirus status with high specificity and sensitivity in both the original and validation cohorts. In vitro tests confirmed that a few of the cytomegalovirus-associated TCR beta chains recognize cytomegalovirus antigens. Because HLA typing was missing for some donors at each locus, association tests included only the typed subset. The sequencing pipeline was judged likely to have produced a cluster of highly shared sequence variants as a technical artifact. The authors suggested that the approach could potentially be extended to other disease states and immunological phenotypes. According to a later analysis, most CMV-associated TCR beta chains appeared to be HLA-restricted, and the HLA associations seemed to be driven largely by CMV exposure. Roughly uniform sequencing depth across donors was assumed in presence/absence analyses, although this assumption may not hold. Because the 87-base-pair reads could not distinguish some IMGT-functional V segments, including TRBV6-2 and TRBV6-3, those segments were excluded. A further reported finding was that TCR beta sequences accurately predicted the HLA-A and HLA-B alleles for most subjects in the first cohort. For the cohort, immune exposure information was limited to CMV serostatus. An earlier analysis of 450 to 750 of the donors showed that most TCR beta V segments appeared in productive rearrangements either about 90% or about 30% of the time, which broadly matched IMGT annotations. Correlated functional status among segregating V segments might reflect linkage disequilibrium, but an unknown experimental factor could not be ruled out.

The CDR3 numbers 17 residues from cysteine through phenylalanine. Of the read, only the CDR3 DNA is kept; its 51 bases are in frame from base 1. In the germline V gene (reference sequence), CDR1 corresponds to SGHNT and CDR2 to YYREEE. The germline V and J ends show losses of 2 bases and 7 bases respectively, and no gene match explains 13 bases of the junction. Libraries were built with the immunoSEQ multiplex PCR assay. A mixture of 60 forward primers for TCR Vbeta segments and 13 reverse primers for TCR Jbeta segments was used in the multiplex PCR. A multiplex PCR assay on genomic DNA amplified the CDR3 region of rearranged TCR beta genes. The amplified TCR beta libraries were sequenced on the Illumina HiSeq System as 87-base-pair reads. On the authors' methods: A later analysis tallied tens of millions of unique TCR beta chains across the 660 or so repertoires, and around 9.9 million of those chains were shared by two or more donors. A nearest-neighbor algorithm error-corrected the raw reads and collapsed the reads into unique sequences, merging closely related sequences to remove PCR and sequencing errors. To assign V, D and J gene segments, CDR3 sequences were aligned to IMGT reference sequences. Each retained sequence needed at least a six-nucleotide match to both a V gene segment and a J gene segment. Rearrangements were called productive when the CDR3 lacked stop codons and stayed in frame with V and J; all others were non-productive. Following IMGT convention, CDR3 was defined as the stretch from the second conserved V-encoded cysteine up to the conserved J-encoded phenylalanine. The earlier analysis of about 560 of the donors excluded any sequence lacking an unambiguous match to a single V gene segment. In an earlier analysis of several hundred of the donors, V segments were called functional above 56.7% productive rearrangements and were called segregating when the between-donor standard deviation exceeded 5%. To diagnose cytomegalovirus status from the catalog of TCR beta chain sequences, a statistical classification framework was built. In a later analysis, TCR nucleotide sequences were compared against IMGT/GENE-DB human TR gene sequences so that V and J genes could be assigned. A later analysis assigned CDR3 sequences and most-parsimonious VDJ recombination scenarios with the TCRdist pipeline. In a later analysis, each TCR beta chain was defined by its CDR3 amino acid sequence together with its V-gene family, and reads without a unique V-gene family were excluded. In a later analysis, 500 to 650 highly shared, low-generation-probability nucleotide sequences were removed to address suspected cross-contamination and a sequencing artifact. A later analysis calculated a clonal expansion index for each public chain from normalized within-repertoire ranks of inferred template counts. In a later analysis, generation probabilities were computed using a VDJ recombination model fitted to out-of-frame rearrangements, and the results were checked against IGoR. In a later analysis, hypergeometric tests were used to score TCR-TCR, TCR-HLA and TCR-CMV co-occurrence, with a repertoire-size bias correction applied to TCR pairs. In a later analysis, false discovery rates were estimated by permuting HLA or CMV assignments 20 times. In a later analysis, co-occurring TCRs were grouped using DBSCAN, with TCRdist sequence similarity added in when clustering inside HLA-allele-positive subsets. Repertoires with fewer than 30,000 or more than 120,000 public chains were left out of co-occurrence clustering, as were four to six repertoires with anomalous nucleotide sharing. In its TCRdb copy, this immuneACCESS table keeps in-frame sequences only and misses some clones. Where compared with another copy, unresolved V genes explain less than half of these, and the others have no known cause. V and J calls and clone size follow that table, whereas D and trimming were derived from the DNA. This sample comprises 75,000 to 90,000 clones, around 79% of them detected only once. Around 6% of the sample belongs to the ten largest clones.

Sequencing used PBMCs. This receptor was obtained from a male donor in good health and CMV-seropositive. The chain couples TRBV5-4 to TRBJ2-2; the junction holds 8 bases that match TRBD1. The DNA sequence reads TGTGCCAGCAGCTTTGGTCCGGACAGGGCGAACTACGGGGAGCTGTTTTTT. Translation gives CASSFGPDRANYGELFF.